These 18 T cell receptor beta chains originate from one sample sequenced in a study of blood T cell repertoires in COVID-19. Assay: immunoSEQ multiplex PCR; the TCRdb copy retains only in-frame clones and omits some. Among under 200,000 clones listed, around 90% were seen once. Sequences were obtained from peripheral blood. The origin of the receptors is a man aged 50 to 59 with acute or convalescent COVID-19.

The chain's CDR3 is CASSPTPRLNQPQHF. CDR3 nucleotide sequence: TGTGCCAGCAGTCCCACCCCCAGGTTGAATCAGCCCCAGCATTTT. The rearrangement links TRBV27 to TRBJ1-5; D unresolved. Germline assignment: CDR1 MNHEY and CDR2 SMNVEV (reference sequence). The V gene lost 5 bases and the J gene lost 4 bases, with 15 bases spanning the gap. The CDR3 loop spans 15 amino acids.

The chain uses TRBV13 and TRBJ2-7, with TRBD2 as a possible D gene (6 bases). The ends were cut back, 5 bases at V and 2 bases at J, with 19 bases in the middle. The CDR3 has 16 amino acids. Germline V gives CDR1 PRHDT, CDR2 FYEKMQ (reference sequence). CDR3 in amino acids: CASSLPPGADPYEQYF. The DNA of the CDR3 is TGTGCCAGCAGCCTCCCCCCGGGAGCCGACCCCTACGAGCAGTACTTC.

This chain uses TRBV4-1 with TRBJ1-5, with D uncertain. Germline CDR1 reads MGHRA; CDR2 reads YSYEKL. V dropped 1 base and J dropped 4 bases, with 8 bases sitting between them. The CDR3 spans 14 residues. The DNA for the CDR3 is TGCGCCAGCAGCCAAGGTGGGAGAAATCAGCCCCAGCATTTT. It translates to CASSQGGRNQPQHF.

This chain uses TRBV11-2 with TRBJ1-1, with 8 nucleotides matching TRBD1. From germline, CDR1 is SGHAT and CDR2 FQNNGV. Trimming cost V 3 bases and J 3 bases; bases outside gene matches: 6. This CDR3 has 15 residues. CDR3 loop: CASSFDRDRHTEAFF. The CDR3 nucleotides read TGTGCCAGCAGCTTCGACCGGGACAGGCACACTGAAGCTTTCTTT. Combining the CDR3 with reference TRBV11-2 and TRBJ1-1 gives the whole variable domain EAGVAQSPRYKIIEKRQSVAFWCNPISGHATLYWYQQILGQGPKLLIQFQNNGVVDDSQLPKDRFSAERLKGVDSTLKIQPAKLEDSAVYLCASSFDRDRHTEAFFGQGTRLTVV.

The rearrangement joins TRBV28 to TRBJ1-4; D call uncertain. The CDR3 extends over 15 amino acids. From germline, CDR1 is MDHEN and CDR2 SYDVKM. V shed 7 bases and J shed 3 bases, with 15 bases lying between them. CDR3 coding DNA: TGTGCCAGCAACCTGGCCGTTCCTGCTAATGAAAAACTGTTTTTT. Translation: CASNLAVPANEKLFF.

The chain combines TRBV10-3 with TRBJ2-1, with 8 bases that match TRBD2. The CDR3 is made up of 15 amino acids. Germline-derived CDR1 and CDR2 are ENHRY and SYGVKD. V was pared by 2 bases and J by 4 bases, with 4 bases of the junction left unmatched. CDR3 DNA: TGTGCCATCAGTGAGGGATTAGCGGGGTACAATGAGCAGTTCTTC. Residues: CAISEGLAGYNEQFF.

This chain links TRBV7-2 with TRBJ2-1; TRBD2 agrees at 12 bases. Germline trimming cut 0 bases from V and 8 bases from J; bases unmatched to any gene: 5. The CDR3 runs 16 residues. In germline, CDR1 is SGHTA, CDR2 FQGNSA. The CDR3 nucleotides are TGTGCCAGCAGCTTAGCATCGACTAGCGGGAGCTATGAGCAGTTCTTC. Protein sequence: CASSLASTSGSYEQFF.

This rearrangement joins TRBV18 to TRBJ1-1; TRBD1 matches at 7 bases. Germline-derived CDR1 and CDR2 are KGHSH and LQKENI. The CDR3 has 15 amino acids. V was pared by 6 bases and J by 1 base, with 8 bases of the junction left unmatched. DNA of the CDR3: TGTGCCAGCTCCCCGACAGGGAACCCGAACACTGAAGCTTTCTTT. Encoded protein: CASSPTGNPNTEAFF.

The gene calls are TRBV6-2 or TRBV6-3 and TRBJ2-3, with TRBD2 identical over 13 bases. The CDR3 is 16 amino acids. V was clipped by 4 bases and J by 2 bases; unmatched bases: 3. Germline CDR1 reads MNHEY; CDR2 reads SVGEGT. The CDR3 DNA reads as TGTGCCAGCAGTTGGGGGACTAGCGGGGACACAGATACGCAGTATTTT. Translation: CASSWGTSGDTDTQYF.

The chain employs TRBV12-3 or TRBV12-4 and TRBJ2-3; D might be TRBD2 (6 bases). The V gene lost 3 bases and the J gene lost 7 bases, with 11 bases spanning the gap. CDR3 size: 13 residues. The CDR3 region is CASSFGGTNTQYF. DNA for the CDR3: TGTGCCAGCAGTTTCGGGGGAACCAATACGCAGTATTTT.

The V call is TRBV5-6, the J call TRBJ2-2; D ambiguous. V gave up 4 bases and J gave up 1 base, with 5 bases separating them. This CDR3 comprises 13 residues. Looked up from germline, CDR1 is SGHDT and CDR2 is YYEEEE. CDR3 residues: CASSRQNTGELFF. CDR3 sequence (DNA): TGTGCCAGCAGCCGACAGAACACCGGGGAGCTGTTTTTT.

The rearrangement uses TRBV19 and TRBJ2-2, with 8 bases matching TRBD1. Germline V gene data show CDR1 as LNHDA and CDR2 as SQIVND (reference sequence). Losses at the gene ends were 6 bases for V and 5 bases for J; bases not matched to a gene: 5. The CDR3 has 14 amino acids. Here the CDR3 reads CASRIRGQTGELFF. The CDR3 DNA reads TGTGCCAGTAGGATCAGGGGGCAGACCGGGGAGCTGTTTTTT. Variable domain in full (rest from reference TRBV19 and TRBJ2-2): DGGITQSPKYLFRKEGQNVTLSCEQNLNHDAMYWYRQDPGQGLRLIYYSQIVNDFQKGDIAEGYSVSREKKESFPLTVTSAQKNPTAFYLCASRIRGQTGELFFGEGSRLTVL.

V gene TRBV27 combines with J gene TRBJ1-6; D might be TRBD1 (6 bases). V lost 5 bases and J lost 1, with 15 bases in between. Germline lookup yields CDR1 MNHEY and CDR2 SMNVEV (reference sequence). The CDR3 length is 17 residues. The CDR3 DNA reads TGTGCCAGCAGTGGGCAGGGGAGACCATCCTATAATTCACCCCTCCACTTT. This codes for CASSGQGRPSYNSPLHF.

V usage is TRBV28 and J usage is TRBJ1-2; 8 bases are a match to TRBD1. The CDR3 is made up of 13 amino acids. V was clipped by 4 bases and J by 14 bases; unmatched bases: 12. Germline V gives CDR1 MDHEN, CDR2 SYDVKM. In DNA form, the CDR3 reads TGTGCCAGCAGTTCACAGGGTAACAGGGGGTCTACCTTC. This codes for CASSSQGNRGSTF.

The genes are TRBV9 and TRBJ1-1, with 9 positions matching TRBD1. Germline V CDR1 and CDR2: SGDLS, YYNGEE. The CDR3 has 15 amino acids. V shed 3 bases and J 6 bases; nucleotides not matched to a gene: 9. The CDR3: CASSAQGADSAEAFF. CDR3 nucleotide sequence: TGTGCCAGCAGCGCACAGGGGGCTGATAGCGCTGAAGCTTTCTTT.

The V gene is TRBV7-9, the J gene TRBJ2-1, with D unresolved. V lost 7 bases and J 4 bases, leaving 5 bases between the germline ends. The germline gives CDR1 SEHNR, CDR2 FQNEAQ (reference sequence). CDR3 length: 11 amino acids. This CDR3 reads CASTPYNEQFF. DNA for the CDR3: TGTGCCAGCACCCCTTACAATGAGCAGTTCTTC.

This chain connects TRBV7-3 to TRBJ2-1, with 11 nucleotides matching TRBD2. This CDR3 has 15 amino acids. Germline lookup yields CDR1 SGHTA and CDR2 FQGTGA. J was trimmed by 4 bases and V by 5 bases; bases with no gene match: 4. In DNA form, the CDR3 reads TGTGCCAGCAGCCTGGGACTAGCGGATTACAATGAGCAGTTCTTC. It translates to CASSLGLADYNEQFF.

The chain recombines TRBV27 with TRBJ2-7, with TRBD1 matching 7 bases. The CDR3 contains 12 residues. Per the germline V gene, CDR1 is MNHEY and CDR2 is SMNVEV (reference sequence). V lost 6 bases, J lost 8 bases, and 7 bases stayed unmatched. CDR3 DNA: TGTGCCAGCAGGACAGGGCCCCACAAGCAGTACTTC. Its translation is CASRTGPHKQYF.